This TCR beta chain is drawn from a study of cytomegalovirus exposure and HLA in healthy donors. The overall study: HLA-typed donors were the source of about 85 million unique TCRs held in an early data release.

CDR3 length: 14 amino acids. The germline V gene encodes CDR1 SGHVS and CDR2 FQNEAQ. The V and J ends lost 0 bases and 4 bases respectively, with 7 bases between them. In the PCR, 60 Vbeta and 13 Jbeta primers were used. The assay was immunoSEQ multiplex PCR, and TCRdb's table has in-frame clones only and misses some. The table records 270,000 or so clones, 80% to 90% of them present only once. This clonotype was sampled from a man aged 40-49 years in good health and CMV-seropositive. V and J are TRBV7-8 and TRBJ2-1; D gene unclear. Sequenced sample: PBMCs. In nucleotides, the CDR3 is TGTGCCAGCAGCTTAGCCGCAGTTTACAATGAGCAGTTCTTC. This sequence encodes CASSLAAVYNEQFF.